A single sample gave rise to the 27 T cell receptor beta chains below, sequenced in a study of cytomegalovirus exposure and HLA in healthy donors. 13 Jbeta primers and 60 Vbeta primers were used for the PCR. The protocol was immunoSEQ multiplex PCR, while the TCRdb copy is restricted to in-frame clones and leaves out a portion. The table records 150,000 to 200,000 clones, roughly 86% of them present only once. Sequenced sample: PBMCs. All receptors come from a man aged 35-49 years in good health and CMV-seropositive.

Only a few counts were recorded for this clone. This chain connects TRBV11-2 to TRBJ1-2; D gene ambiguous. Trimming removed 5 bases from V and 9 bases from J, with 16 bases in between. There are 13 residues in the CDR3. From germline, CDR1 is SGHAT and CDR2 FQNNGV. The CDR3: CASSQSRWSSYTF. CDR3 DNA: TGTGCCAGCAGCCAGTCAAGGTGGAGCAGCTACACCTTC.

This chain connects TRBV28 to TRBJ1-1, with D possibly matching TRBD1 (6 bases). In germline, CDR1 is MDHEN, CDR2 SYDVKM. V was cut by 3 bases and J by 1 base, with 9 bases left in between. CDR3 length: 14 amino acids. CDR3 DNA: TGTGCCAGCAGTTTTGGGGGCGAGAACACTGAAGCTTTCTTT. Protein product: CASSFGGENTEAFF. Full variable domain (remainder filled in from reference TRBV28 and TRBJ1-1): DVKVTQSSRYLVKRTGEKVFLECVQDMDHENMFWYRQDPGLGLRLIYFSYDVKMKEKGDIPEGYSVSREKKERFSLILESASTNQTSMYLCASSFGGENTEAFFGQGTRLTVV.

The rearrangement links TRBV19 to TRBJ2-5; tentatively, D is TRBD2 (6 bases). The CDR3 totals 17 residues. V gave up 4 bases and J gave up 3 bases, with 21 bases separating them. Per the germline V gene, CDR1 is LNHDA and CDR2 is SQIVND (reference sequence). The CDR3 spells CASSTVVPGLSKETQYF. The CDR3 DNA follows: TGTGCCAGTAGTACCGTGGTCCCGGGACTCAGTAAAGAGACCCAGTACTTC. The full variable domain, with the rest looked up from reference TRBV19 and TRBJ2-5, is DGGITQSPKYLFRKEGQNVTLSCEQNLNHDAMYWYRQDPGQGLRLIYYSQIVNDFQKGDIAEGYSVSREKKESFPLTVTSAQKNPTAFYLCASSTVVPGLSKETQYFGPGTRLLVL.

The chain links TRBV19 to TRBJ2-7; 7 nucleotides align to TRBD1. J was trimmed by 3 bases and V by 7 bases; bases with no gene match: 6. The CDR3 spans 13 residues. Germline loops: CDR1 LNHDA, CDR2 SQIVND (reference sequence). The CDR3 loop is CASTGQDHYEQYF. CDR3 nucleotides: TGTGCCAGTACCGGACAGGACCACTACGAGCAGTACTTC. Complete variable domain (other parts from reference TRBV19 and TRBJ2-7): DGGITQSPKYLFRKEGQNVTLSCEQNLNHDAMYWYRQDPGQGLRLIYYSQIVNDFQKGDIAEGYSVSREKKESFPLTVTSAQKNPTAFYLCASTGQDHYEQYFGPGTRLTVT.

The chain employs TRBV7-3 and TRBJ2-2, with TRBD1 identical over 9 bases. Per germline, CDR1 SGHTA and CDR2 FQGTGA. The CDR3 extends over 16 amino acids. Trimming cost V 5 bases and J 0 bases; bases outside gene matches: 4. The CDR3 loop is CASSPTGGANTGELFF. The DNA of the CDR3 is TGTGCCAGCAGCCCTACAGGGGGCGCGAACACCGGGGAGCTGTTTTTT.

CDR3 coding DNA: TGTGCCAGCAGCCTGAGTAGCGGGGGGGTATCCTCCTACGAGCAGTACTTC. Its protein product is CASSLSSGGVSSYEQYF. The rearrangement links TRBV4-2 to TRBJ2-7; 11 nucleotides agree with TRBD2. Germline values: CDR1 LGHNA, CDR2 YNFKEQ. Germline trimming cut 4 bases from V and 0 bases from J; bases unmatched to any gene: 8. The CDR3 runs to 17 residues.

The chain has TRBV2 and TRBJ2-1; 11 bases map to TRBD2. The CDR3 extends over 17 amino acids. Trimming removed 7 bases from V and 10 bases from J; junction bases left unmatched: 18. CDR1 and CDR2 (germline): SNHLY, FYNNEI. The CDR3 bases are TGTGCCAGCATCTGGACAGGGGTAGCGGGGGGGCCTCGAGAGCAGTTCTTC. It translates to CASIWTGVAGGPREQFF.

This clone was found a few times. The chain has TRBV5-1 and TRBJ2-5, with D perhaps TRBD1 (5 bases). V was clipped by 0 bases and J by 1 base, with 7 bases between them. The CDR3 runs 14 residues. Germline V gene sequence: CDR1 SGHRS, CDR2 YFSETQ. CDR3 protein: CASSLGGLQETQYF. The DNA for the CDR3 is TGCGCCAGCAGCTTGGGGGGCCTCCAAGAGACCCAGTACTTC.

This clone came up a few times. The chain is built from TRBV10-1 and TRBJ1-5; 9 bases fit TRBD1. This CDR3 has 17 residues. The germline V gene has CDR1 WNHNN and CDR2 SYGVQD (reference sequence). V shed 4 bases, J shed 3 bases, and the junction held 10 bases outside the gene matches. DNA for the CDR3: TGCGCCAGCAGTGGGGGGGACAGGGCACCTACCAATCAGCCCCAGCATTTT. It is translated as CASSGGDRAPTNQPQHF.

This chain links TRBV11-1 with TRBJ1-2; 9 nucleotides line up with TRBD1. This CDR3 contains 15 residues. The junction had 3 bases not matched to a gene; V was cut back by 2 bases and J by 2 bases. Germline V gene sequence: CDR1 SGHAT, CDR2 FQDESV (reference sequence). The CDR3 sequence: CASSLTGTGNYGYTF. CDR3 DNA: TGTGCCAGCAGCTTAACCGGGACAGGGAACTATGGCTACACCTTC.

This chain connects TRBV5-1 to TRBJ2-5; D is perhaps TRBD2 (6 bases). The CDR3 is 15 residues long. The germline V and J ends were trimmed by 3 bases and 2 bases, with 14 bases remaining between them. Germline CDR1 is SGHRS and CDR2 is YFSETQ. CDR3 DNA: TGCGCCAGCAGCTCGGCCTCTAGCGTACAAGAGACCCAGTACTTC. Protein product: CASSSASSVQETQYF.

The table lists this clone with a few counts. The V call is TRBV29-1, the J call TRBJ2-7; D is possibly TRBD1 (7 bases). Germline values: CDR1 SQVTM, CDR2 ANQGSEA. The CDR3 consists of 13 residues. Between the trimmed V and J ends, which lost 6 bases and 2 bases, there was a span of 14 bases. CDR3 sequence reads: CSVRPRGAYEQYF. CDR3 nucleotides: TGCAGCGTCCGACCCAGGGGGGCCTACGAGCAGTACTTC.

In its sample, this clone was seen a few times. At the DNA level, this CDR3 is encoded by other sequences in the same sample as well. This chain uses TRBV5-6 with TRBJ2-3; 8 bases are shared with TRBD2. The CDR3 runs 19 residues. The J segment lost 1 base and the V segment lost 0 bases, leaving 13 bases of the junction unmatched. CDR1 is SGHDT, CDR2 YYEEEE, per germline. As DNA, the CDR3 is TGTGCCAGCAGCTTGGAGGGGAGCGGGGGCCCGGGGGGCACAGATACGCAGTATTTT. It encodes CASSLEGSGGPGGTDTQYF.

In its sample, this clone was seen a few times. The chain employs TRBV25-1 and TRBJ2-3; 10 bases are shared with TRBD1. Germline V lookup: CDR1 MGHDK, CDR2 SYGVNS. The CDR3 extends over 18 amino acids. J was trimmed by 2 bases and V by 3 bases; bases with no gene match: 11. This CDR3 reads CASSDTGQGFPSTDTQYF. CDR3 nucleotide sequence: TGTGCCAGCAGTGATACGGGACAGGGGTTTCCCTCCACAGATACGCAGTATTTT.

The rearrangement uses TRBV18 and TRBJ2-1; 13 bases agree with TRBD2. V was pared by 5 bases and J by 5 bases, with 3 bases of the junction left unmatched. Per germline, CDR1 KGHSH and CDR2 LQKENI. This CDR3 comprises 15 residues. DNA of the CDR3: TGTGCCAGCTCAGGAGGGACTAGCGGGGACAATGAGCAGTTCTTC. This translates into CASSGGTSGDNEQFF.

V and J are TRBV30 and TRBJ2-3, with 9 bases that match TRBD2. Looked up from germline, CDR1 is GTSNPN and CDR2 is SVGIG (reference sequence). J lost 5 bases, V lost 1 base, and 13 bases had no gene match. The CDR3 has 17 amino acids. As DNA, the CDR3 is TGTGCCTGGAGTGCCCCAGTTGGCGGGGGGGGCGGAGATACGCAGTATTTT. Translating it yields CAWSAPVGGGGGDTQYF.

This chain joins TRBV7-8 and TRBJ2-7; TRBD2 agrees at 9 bases. Germline V gives CDR1 SGHVS, CDR2 FQNEAQ. Trimming took 5 bases from V and 2 from J; bases not matched to a gene: 13. This CDR3 comprises 17 residues. CDR3 in DNA: TGTGCCAGCAGCGACCAGGGGGGACTAGCTTCCCCCTACGAGCAGTACTTC. Translating gives CASSDQGGLASPYEQYF.

V gene TRBV5-6 combines with J gene TRBJ1-1; 9 bases agree with TRBD1. Germline V gene sequence: CDR1 SGHDT, CDR2 YYEEEE. V lost 0 bases, J lost 4 bases, and 4 bases stayed unmatched. The CDR3 has 15 amino acids. The CDR3 nucleotides read TGTGCCAGCAGCTTGGGGGACAGGGCCATCACTGAAGCTTTCTTT. Translated, it gives CASSLGDRAITEAFF.

The rearrangement links TRBV27 to TRBJ1-3; weak D call: TRBD1 (6 bases). V gave up 3 bases and J gave up 2 bases, with 8 bases separating them. From germline, CDR1 is MNHEY and CDR2 SMNVEV (reference sequence). This CDR3 has 14 residues. The DNA for the CDR3 is TGTGCCAGCAGTTTGACAGGCCCTGGAAACACCATATATTTT. Amino acids: CASSLTGPGNTIYF.

In its sample, this clone was seen a few times. The chain has TRBV11-3 and TRBJ2-7, with 9 bases matching TRBD2. The CDR3 totals 15 residues. The trim removed 5 bases at V and 5 bases at J, leaving 10 bases unmatched. Per the germline V gene, CDR1 is SGHNT and CDR2 is YENEEA. CDR3 protein: CASSPGLAGIHEQYF. DNA for the CDR3: TGTGCCAGCAGCCCCGGGCTAGCGGGAATCCACGAGCAGTACTTC. The variable domain in full, completed from reference TRBV11-3 and TRBJ2-7, reads EAGVVQSPRYKIIEKKQPVAFWCNPISGHNTLYWYLQNLGQGPELLIRYENEEAVDDSQLPKDRFSAERLKGVDSTLKIQPAELGDSAVYLCASSPGLAGIHEQYFGPGTRLTVT.

This clone was seen more than once but under ten times. The chain employs TRBV18 and TRBJ2-3, with 7 bases fitting TRBD1. CDR3 length equals 15 residues. Unmatched junction bases numbered 5, after V lost 3 bases and J lost 2 bases. Germline CDR1 is KGHSH and CDR2 is LQKENI. The CDR3 protein is CASSPRGPDTDTQYF. In nucleotides, the CDR3 is TGTGCCAGCTCACCGAGGGGGCCCGACACAGATACGCAGTATTTT.

This chain links TRBV12-5 with TRBJ1-4; D is unresolved. CDR3 length: 14 residues. The germline V and J ends were trimmed by 4 bases and 0 bases, with 6 bases remaining between them. The V gene's germline CDR1 is LGHNT and CDR2 FRNRAP. As DNA, the CDR3 is TGTGCTAGTGGTTACAGATCAACTAATGAAAAACTGTTTTTT. Protein sequence: CASGYRSTNEKLFF.

The V and J genes are TRBV5-6 and TRBJ2-3; 7 nucleotides line up with TRBD2. The CDR3 loop spans 15 amino acids. Germline-derived CDR1 and CDR2 are SGHDT and YYEEEE. Losses at the gene ends were 0 bases for V and 3 bases for J; bases not matched to a gene: 4. CDR3 sequence (DNA): TGTGCCAGCAGCTTGGCGGGCGGGAGAACAGATACGCAGTATTTT. It translates to CASSLAGGRTDTQYF. Supplemented by reference TRBV5-6 and TRBJ2-3, the full variable domain reads DAGVTQSPTHLIKTRGQQVTLRCSPKSGHDTVSWYQQALGQGPQFIFQYYEEEERQRGNFPDRFSGHQFPNYSSELNVNALLLGDSALYLCASSLAGGRTDTQYFGPGTRLTVL.

The CDR3 DNA is TGTGCCAGCAGCAGCCGGGACTTCTACGAGCAGTACTTC. Translation gives CASSSRDFYEQYF. The V call is TRBV7-2, the J call TRBJ2-7, with a tentative D call TRBD2 (6 bases). This CDR3 has 13 amino acids. Germline V gene sequence: CDR1 SGHTA, CDR2 FQGNSA. Trimming stripped 5 bases from V and 3 bases from J, with 11 bases between.

The gene calls are TRBV5-8 and TRBJ2-5; 9 bases agree with TRBD1. CDR1 and CDR2 (germline): SGHTS, YDEGEE. The J segment lost 2 bases and the V segment lost 4 bases, leaving 3 bases of the junction unmatched. The CDR3 runs to 14 residues. The CDR3 sequence is CASSRDRAQETQYF. DNA for the CDR3: TGTGCCAGCAGCCGGGACAGGGCTCAAGAGACCCAGTACTTC.

J is TRBJ1-1 and V is TRBV15; possible D gene TRBD1, 5 bases. CDR1 is LNHNV, CDR2 YYDKDF, per germline (reference sequence). The CDR3 contains 15 residues. Trimming took off 3 bases at V and 2 bases at J, with 13 bases between the two ends. The CDR3 region has the DNA TGTGCCACCAGCAGCTACAGGAGCCGAAACACTGAAGCTTTCTTT. It translates to CATSSYRSRNTEAFF.

The rearrangement uses TRBV5-6 and TRBJ2-5; 7 positions agree with TRBD2. CDR3 length: 17 amino acids. With V trimmed by 0 bases and J by 2 bases, 10 bases remained unmatched. From germline, CDR1 is SGHDT and CDR2 YYEEEE. CDR3 coding DNA: TGTGCCAGCAGCTTGGCTAAAGGGCTAGCGGTACAAGAGACCCAGTACTTC. Amino acids: CASSLAKGLAVQETQYF.